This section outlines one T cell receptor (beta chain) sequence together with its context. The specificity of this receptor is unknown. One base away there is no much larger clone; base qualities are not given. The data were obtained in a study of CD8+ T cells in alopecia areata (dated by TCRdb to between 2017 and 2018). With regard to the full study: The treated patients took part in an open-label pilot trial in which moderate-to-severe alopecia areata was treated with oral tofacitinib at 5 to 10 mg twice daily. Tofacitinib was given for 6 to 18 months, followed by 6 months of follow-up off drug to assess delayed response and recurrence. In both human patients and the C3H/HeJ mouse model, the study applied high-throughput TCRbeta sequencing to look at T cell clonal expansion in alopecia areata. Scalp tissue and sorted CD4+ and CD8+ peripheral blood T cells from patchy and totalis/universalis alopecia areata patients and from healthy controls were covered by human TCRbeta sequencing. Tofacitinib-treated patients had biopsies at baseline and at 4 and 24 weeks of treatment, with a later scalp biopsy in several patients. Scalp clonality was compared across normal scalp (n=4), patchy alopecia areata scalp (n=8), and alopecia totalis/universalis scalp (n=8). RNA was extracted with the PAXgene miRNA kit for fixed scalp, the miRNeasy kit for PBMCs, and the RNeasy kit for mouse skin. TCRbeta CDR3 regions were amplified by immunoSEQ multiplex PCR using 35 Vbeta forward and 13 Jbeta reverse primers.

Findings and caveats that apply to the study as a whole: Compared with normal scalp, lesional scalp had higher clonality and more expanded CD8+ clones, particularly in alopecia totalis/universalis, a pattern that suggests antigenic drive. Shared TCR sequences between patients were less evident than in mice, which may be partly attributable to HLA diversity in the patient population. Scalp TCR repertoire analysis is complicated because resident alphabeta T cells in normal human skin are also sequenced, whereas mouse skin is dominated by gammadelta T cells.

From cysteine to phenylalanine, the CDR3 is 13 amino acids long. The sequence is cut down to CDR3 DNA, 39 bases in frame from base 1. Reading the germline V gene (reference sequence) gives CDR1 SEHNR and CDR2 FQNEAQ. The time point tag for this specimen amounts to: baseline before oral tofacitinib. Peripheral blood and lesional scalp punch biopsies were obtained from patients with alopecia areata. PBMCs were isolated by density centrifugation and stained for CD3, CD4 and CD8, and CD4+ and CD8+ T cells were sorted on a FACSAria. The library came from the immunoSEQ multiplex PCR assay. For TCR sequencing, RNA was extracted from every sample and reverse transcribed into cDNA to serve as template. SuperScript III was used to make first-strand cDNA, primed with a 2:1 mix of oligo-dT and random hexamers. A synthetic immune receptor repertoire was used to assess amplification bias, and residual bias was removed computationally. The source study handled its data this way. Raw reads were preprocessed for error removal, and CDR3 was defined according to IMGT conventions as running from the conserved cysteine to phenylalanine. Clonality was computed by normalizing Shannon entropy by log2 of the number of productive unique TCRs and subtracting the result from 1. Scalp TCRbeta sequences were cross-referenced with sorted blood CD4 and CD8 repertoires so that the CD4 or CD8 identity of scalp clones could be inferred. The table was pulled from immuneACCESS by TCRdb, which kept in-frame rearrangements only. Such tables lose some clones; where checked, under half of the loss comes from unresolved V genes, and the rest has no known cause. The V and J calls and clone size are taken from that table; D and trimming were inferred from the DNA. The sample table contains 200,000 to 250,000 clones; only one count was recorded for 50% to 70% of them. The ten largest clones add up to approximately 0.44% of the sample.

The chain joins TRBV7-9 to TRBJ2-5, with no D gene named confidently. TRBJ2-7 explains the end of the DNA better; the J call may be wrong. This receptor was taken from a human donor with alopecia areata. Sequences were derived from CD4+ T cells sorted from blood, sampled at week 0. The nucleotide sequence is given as TGTGCCAGCAGCTTATTTCTGGGATACGAGCAGTACTTC. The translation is CASSLFLGYEQYF.